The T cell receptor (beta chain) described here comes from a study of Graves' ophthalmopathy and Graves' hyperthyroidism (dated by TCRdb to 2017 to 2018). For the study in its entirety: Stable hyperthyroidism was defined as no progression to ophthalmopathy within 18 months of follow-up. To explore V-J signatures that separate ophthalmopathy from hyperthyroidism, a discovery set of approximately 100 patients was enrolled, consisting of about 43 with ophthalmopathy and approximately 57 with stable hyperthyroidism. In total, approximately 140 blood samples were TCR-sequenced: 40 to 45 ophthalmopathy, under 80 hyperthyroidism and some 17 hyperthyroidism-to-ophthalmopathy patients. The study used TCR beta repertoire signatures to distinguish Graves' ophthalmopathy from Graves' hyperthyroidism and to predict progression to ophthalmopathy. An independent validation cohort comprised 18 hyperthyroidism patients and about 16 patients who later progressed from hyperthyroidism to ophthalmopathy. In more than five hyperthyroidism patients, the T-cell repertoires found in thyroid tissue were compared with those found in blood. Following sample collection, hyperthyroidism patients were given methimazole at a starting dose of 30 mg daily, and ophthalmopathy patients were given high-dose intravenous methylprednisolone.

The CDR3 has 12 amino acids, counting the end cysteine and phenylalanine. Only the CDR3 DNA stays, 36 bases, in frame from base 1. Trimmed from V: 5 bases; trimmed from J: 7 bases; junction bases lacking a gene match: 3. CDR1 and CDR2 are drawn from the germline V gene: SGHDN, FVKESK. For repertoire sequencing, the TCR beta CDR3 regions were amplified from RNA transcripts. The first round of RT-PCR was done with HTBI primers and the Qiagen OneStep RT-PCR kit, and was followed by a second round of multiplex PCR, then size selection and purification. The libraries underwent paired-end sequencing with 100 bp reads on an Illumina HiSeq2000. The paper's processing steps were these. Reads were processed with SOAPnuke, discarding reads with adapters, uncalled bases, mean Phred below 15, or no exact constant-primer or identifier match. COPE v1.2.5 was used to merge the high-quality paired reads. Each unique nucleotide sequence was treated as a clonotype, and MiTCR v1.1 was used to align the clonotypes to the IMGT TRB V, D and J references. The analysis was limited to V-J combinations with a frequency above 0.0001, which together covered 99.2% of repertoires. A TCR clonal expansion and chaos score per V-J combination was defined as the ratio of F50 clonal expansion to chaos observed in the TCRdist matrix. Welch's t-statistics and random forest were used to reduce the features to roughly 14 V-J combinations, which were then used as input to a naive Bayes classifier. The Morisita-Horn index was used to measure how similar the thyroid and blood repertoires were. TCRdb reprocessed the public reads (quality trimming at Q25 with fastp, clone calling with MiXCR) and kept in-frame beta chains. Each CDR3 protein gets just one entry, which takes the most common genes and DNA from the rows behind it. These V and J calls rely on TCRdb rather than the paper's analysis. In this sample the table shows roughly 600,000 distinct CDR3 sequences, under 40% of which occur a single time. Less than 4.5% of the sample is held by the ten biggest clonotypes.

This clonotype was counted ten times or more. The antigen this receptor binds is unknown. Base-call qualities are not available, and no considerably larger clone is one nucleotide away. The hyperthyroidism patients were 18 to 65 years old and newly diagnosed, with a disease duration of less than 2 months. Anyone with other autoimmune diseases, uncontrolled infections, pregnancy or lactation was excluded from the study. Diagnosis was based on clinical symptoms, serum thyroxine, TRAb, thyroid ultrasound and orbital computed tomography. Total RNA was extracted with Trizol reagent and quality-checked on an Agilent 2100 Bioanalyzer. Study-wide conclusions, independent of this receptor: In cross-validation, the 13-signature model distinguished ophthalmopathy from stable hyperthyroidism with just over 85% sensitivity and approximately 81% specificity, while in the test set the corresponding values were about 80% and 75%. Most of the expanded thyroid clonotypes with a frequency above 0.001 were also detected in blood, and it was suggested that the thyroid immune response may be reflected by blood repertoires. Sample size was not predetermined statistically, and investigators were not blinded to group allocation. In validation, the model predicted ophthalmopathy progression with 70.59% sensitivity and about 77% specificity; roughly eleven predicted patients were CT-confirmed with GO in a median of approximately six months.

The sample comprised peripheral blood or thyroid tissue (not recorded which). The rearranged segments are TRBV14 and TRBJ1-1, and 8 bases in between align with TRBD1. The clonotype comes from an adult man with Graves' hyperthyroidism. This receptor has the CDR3 CASSITGGEAFF. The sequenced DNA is TGTGCCAGCAGCATAACAGGGGGTGAAGCTTTCTTT.